The T cell receptor (beta chain) under discussion was sequenced for a study of blood T cells in healthy people across ages (dated by TCRdb to the mid-2010s). The study in broad terms: In model experiments, template switching captured roughly one uniquely barcoded TCR beta cDNA molecule for every two T cells. Age-related changes in TCR beta repertoire diversity were measured in the study by deep sequencing normalized with unique cDNA molecular identifiers. The donors were divided into four age groups: young (average approximately 17 years), middle-aged (about 41), aged (under 70) and long-lived (about 79). Donors of different ages were randomly distributed across sequencing lanes to avoid experimental bias. Using the same blood draw, the study looked at two additional independent replicas of 1 million unique cDNA reads for two donors, one aged 18 to 30 and the other aged 80 or older.

The donors were under 40 Caucasian individuals from Russia, aged roughly 6 to 90 years, who were systemically healthy. Each donor gave roughly 9.5 milliliters of peripheral blood, collected into EDTA-treated Vacutainer tubes. PBMCs were isolated by Ficoll-Paque density-gradient centrifugation, with at least 6 million obtained per sample. Trizol reagent was used to extract total RNA from the PBMCs, yielding at least 6 micrograms per sample. For every donor, flow cytometry on a PBMC aliquot measured the percentage of naive CD45RAhigh/CD27high T cells. Paper-wide results and their limitations: Estimates of total diversity based on one million sequenced T cells were considered lower bounds and underestimates. Observed TCR beta diversity correlated strongly with the percentage of naive T cells measured by flow cytometry. The long-lived group showed more naive CD4+ T cells, fewer expanded clones and increased TCR diversity than the aged group, suggesting age selection. Bulk unsorted PBMC profiling prevented conclusive comparison of naive and antigen-experienced compartments. The CMV infection status of donors was not known, potentially confounding age-related changes in expanded clonotypes. Observed TCR beta diversity per million T cells fell roughly linearly with age, and a significant reduction was already apparent by age around 44.

Preparation of the library involved 5' RACE. The instrument given in TCRdb is Illumina HiSeq 2500. A second PCR of about 6 to 12 cycles was performed with a sample-barcoded 5' primer and a J-beta primer mix. Each TCR beta cDNA molecule received a unique molecular identifier from a template-switch 5' adaptor carrying 12 random nucleotides. At least 3 million CDR3-containing paired-end reads were obtained from each sample. First-strand cDNA was synthesized from all RNA with the Mint cDNA synthesis kit, primed by a TRBC-specific oligonucleotide. Following uracil-DNA glycosylase treatment, a first 18-cycle PCR with universal primers M1SS and BC2_uni_R was performed on all cDNA. On the study's bioinformatics: For normalization, 1 million high-quality reads, each with a distinct molecular identifier, were randomly selected from each sample. Reads with shared molecular identifiers were discarded instead of being binned into consensus sequences. MiTCR, run with a Q25 quality threshold and the strictest error-elimination algorithm, handled CDR3 identification, clonotype clustering and error correction. A nonparametric unseen species model with Euler transformation was used to estimate lower-bound total TCR beta diversity. TCRdb passed the public sequencing reads through fastp at Q25 and MiXCR, retaining productive beta sequences. Each CDR3 protein gets just one entry, which takes the most common genes and DNA from the rows behind it. None of the V and J calls come from the authors' own analysis; TCRdb made them. The table for this sample lists roughly 500,000 distinct CDR3 sequences; about 26% of them were counted only once. The leading ten clones occupy about 18% of the sample.

The germline V gene encodes CDR1 LNHNV and CDR2 YYDKDF (reference sequence). The CDR3 runs 15 amino acids, cysteine and phenylalanine included. Only the CDR3 part of the read is kept: 45 bases, read in frame from the first base. V is shortened by 5 bases, J by 0 bases, and the region joining them spans 11 bases. As for this clonotype: No cognate antigen has been identified for it. Base qualities are missing; no much larger clone stands one base away.

Sequenced input: blood. The receptor was isolated from a woman in her 70s in good health. The chain joins TRBV15 to TRBJ2-1, with TRBD2 tentatively as D gene (5 bases match). The DNA is TGTGCCACCAGCCCGGCGCGGGCCTCCTACAATGAGCAGTTCTTC. This sequence encodes CATSPARASYNEQFF.